A selection of T cell receptor beta chains follows, all from one sample in a study of T cell responses to AZD1222 COVID-19 vaccine. Profiled with immunoSEQ multiplex PCR; TCRdb holds only in-frame clones, not every one. The repertoire holds tens of thousands of clones, with 89% as singletons. The sample in question was peripheral blood, obtained 28 days after the second AZD1222 dose. These receptors originate from an adult who received the AZD1222 COVID-19 vaccine. Both conserved end residues are part of each CDR3. D genes are given only for firm matches. Where a row states a size, it is once, few, many or the class of an expanded clone; other rows omit it.

NA	NA	TRBJ1-2	TRBV7-8	TGTGCCAGCAGCCTACGACAGGAAGCTAACTATGGCTACACCTTC	CASSLRQEANYGYTF
TRBD1	NA	TRBJ1-5	TRBV30	TGTGCCTGGAGTGGGACAGGTAATCAGCCCCAGCATTTT	CAWSGTGNQPQHF
TRBD2	NA	TRBJ2-2	TRBV28	TGTGCCAGCAGTTTATCTGGGGAGGGCGGGGAGCTGTTTTTT	CASSLSGEGGELFF
TRBD1	NA	TRBJ2-7	TRBV19	TGTGCCAGTAGTATCGACAGGGGGAAGAGCGAGCAGTACTTC	CASSIDRGKSEQYF
NA	NA	TRBJ1-3	TRBV11-3	TGTGCCAGCAGCCCCGGGACCCAGTCTGGAAACACCATATATTTT	CASSPGTQSGNTIYF
NA	NA	TRBJ1-3	TRBV4-2	TGTGCCAGCAGCCAAGATGGGGGACCGGGAAACACCATATATTTT	CASSQDGGPGNTIYF
NA	NA	TRBJ2-3	TRBV3-1/TRBV3-2	TGTGCCAGCAGCACCCGGGCCAAAAGGACAGATACGCAGTATTTT	CASSTRAKRTDTQYF
NA	NA	TRBJ1-6	TRBV5-1	TGCGCCAGCAGCTTGTGGGCAGGGGTTGACAATTCACCCCTCCACTTT	CASSLWAGVDNSPLHF
NA	once	TRBJ2-5	TRBV11-2	TGTGCCAGCAGCCTCGACCCTTCGTACCAAGAGACCCAGTACTTC	CASSLDPSYQETQYF
NA	NA	TRBJ1-6	TRBV7-9	TGTGCCAGCAGCTTGGACGGGGCGAGGAATTCACCCCTCCACTTT	CASSLDGARNSPLHF
TRBD1	NA	TRBJ2-2	TRBV6-2/TRBV6-3	TGTGCCAGCAGTCAGACAGGGATCTTCACCGGGGAGCTGTTTTTT	CASSQTGIFTGELFF
TRBD2	once	TRBJ2-3	TRBV2	TGTGCCAGCACCTACTTGGCCCGGGAGACTAGCTCAACAGATACGCAGTATTTT	CASTYLARETSSTDTQYF
NA	NA	TRBJ2-4	TRBV7-8	TGTGCCAGCAGCTCGACATCCAGGGGCCGGAACATTCAGTACTTC	CASSSTSRGRNIQYF
NA	once	TRBJ2-1	TRBV3-1/TRBV3-2	TGTGCCAGCAGCTCAGCGTCGACCCCACCGGGCAATGAGCAGTTCTTC	CASSSASTPPGNEQFF
NA	NA	TRBJ1-1	TRBV6-2/TRBV6-3	TGTGCCAGCAGCAAGGATAGAACAAGGGCTTTCTTT	CASSKDRTRAFF
NA	NA	TRBJ2-3	TRBV7-2	TGTGCCAGCAGCTTAGACGGAACTAGCACAGATACGCAGTATTTT	CASSLDGTSTDTQYF
TRBD1	NA	TRBJ2-2	TRBV6-5	TGTGCCAGTAGACAGGGGGCGGTCGGGGAGCTGTTTTTT	CASRQGAVGELFF
NA	NA	TRBJ2-2	TRBV5-1	TGCGCCAGCAGCCCAACAGGGACCACCGGGGAGCTGTTTTTT	CASSPTGTTGELFF
NA	NA	TRBJ2-2	TRBV14	TGTGCCAGCAGCCAAGTTGGGGGGAACACCGGGGAGCTGTTTTTT	CASSQVGGNTGELFF
NA	few	TRBJ2-7	TRBV7-9	TGTGCCAGCATCCAAACGGAGGGGGGTATCTACGAGCAGTACTTC	CASIQTEGGIYEQYF
NA	NA	TRBJ2-2	TRBV19	TGTGCCAGTAGTATCTCAGCGGGCAGGGTTTCCGGGGAGCTGTTTTTT	CASSISAGRVSGELFF
NA	NA	TRBJ1-2	TRBV4-3	TGCGCCAGCAGCCAAGACAGGGGCATGGGTGGCTACACCTTC	CASSQDRGMGGYTF
NA	NA	TRBJ2-1	TRBV24-1	TGTGCCACCAGTGCCCGGACCTTCGGTGAGCAGTTCTTC	CATSARTFGEQFF
NA	NA	TRBJ1-2	TRBV5-1	TGCGCCAGCAGCTTGGGCGGGACAAACTATGGCTACACCTTC	CASSLGGTNYGYTF
TRBD1	NA	TRBJ2-5	TRBV5-1	TGCGCCAGCAGCCCGGACAGGCCCGGAGAGACCCAGTACTTC	CASSPDRPGETQYF
TRBD2	NA	TRBJ2-5	TRBV28	TGTGCCAGCAGTTTACCAGCGGGGCGCCAAGAGACCCAGTACTTC	CASSLPAGRQETQYF
NA	NA	TRBJ2-7	TRBV6-2/TRBV6-3	TGTGCCAGCAGCCTTCTTCGGGCCTACGAGCAGTACTTC	CASSLLRAYEQYF
NA	once	TRBJ2-5	TRBV6-1	TGTGCCAGCAGTGAAGCAGGGCTATTGGTGGAGACCCAGTACTTC	CASSEAGLLVETQYF
NA	NA	TRBJ2-2	TRBV24-1	TGTGCCACCAGTGCACAGGCGAACACCGGGGAGCTGTTTTTT	CATSAQANTGELFF
TRBD2	NA	TRBJ2-7	TRBV6-2/TRBV6-3	TGTGCCAGCAGTTACGGGACTAGCGGGGGGCCTCCTGGGGGCGACGAGCAGTACTTC	CASSYGTSGGPPGGDEQYF
NA	NA	TRBJ1-3	TRBV7-9	TGTGCCAGCAGCTTTGTTGGCTCTGGAAACACCATATATTTT	CASSFVGSGNTIYF
NA	NA	TRBJ2-7	TRBV29-1	TGCAGCGTTCAACAGGGTGGTCAGGAGCAGTACTTC	CSVQQGGQEQYF
TRBD1	NA	TRBJ1-2	TRBV15	TGTGCCACCAGCAGAGGGGACAGGTCTCGTGGCTACACCTTC	CATSRGDRSRGYTF
NA	NA	TRBJ2-2	TRBV9	TGTGCCAGCAGCGTAGGTAGCAGGCCCTTCACCGGGGAGCTGTTTTTT	CASSVGSRPFTGELFF
NA	once	TRBJ2-1	TRBV29-1	TGCAGCGTTGTGAGGGGAAACTACAATGAGCAGTTCTTC	CSVVRGNYNEQFF
TRBD1	NA	TRBJ2-7	TRBV6-6	TGTGCCAGCAGTTACGGACAGGGGCTCAGGCAGTACTTC	CASSYGQGLRQYF
NA	NA	TRBJ1-1	TRBV5-4	TGTGCCAGCAGCAGTCAGGGAGGGGCGAACACTGAAGCTTTCTTT	CASSSQGGANTEAFF
TRBD1	NA	TRBJ1-4	TRBV5-4	TGTGCCAGCAGCGAGGGACAGTGGAATGAAAAACTGTTTTTT	CASSEGQWNEKLFF
NA	NA	TRBJ1-2	TRBV7-2	TGTGCCAGCAGCTTAGCGGGGGCACAAGCTAACTATGGCTACACCTTC	CASSLAGAQANYGYTF
TRBD2	once	TRBJ2-3	TRBV24-1	TGTGCCACCAGTGGCGAGCGGGGGGGCCCCGACCGTCCCGATACGCAGTATTTT	CATSGERGGPDRPDTQYF
NA	NA	TRBJ1-2	TRBV7-9	TGTGCCAGCAGCTCTTCGGGGTGGGTTGATGGCTACACCTTC	CASSSSGWVDGYTF
NA	NA	TRBJ1-4	TRBV4-1	TGCGCCAGCAGCCAGGTTAACTTGCCGGCTGAAAAACTGTTTTTT	CASSQVNLPAEKLFF
TRBD1	NA	TRBJ2-7	TRBV7-9	TGTGCCAGCAGCTTAGTCGGGTGGGGACAGGGGGTTTACGAGCAGTACTTC	CASSLVGWGQGVYEQYF
NA	NA	TRBJ1-3	TRBV6-6	TGTGCCAGCGGAGTCCAACCCCCGGGAAACACCATATATTTT	CASGVQPPGNTIYF
NA	NA	TRBJ2-1	TRBV1	TGCACCAGCAGCTTCTCATCTAGCGGGGCGTACAATGAGCAGTTCTTC	CTSSFSSSGAYNEQFF
NA	NA	TRBJ1-1	TRBV24-1	TGTGCCACCAGTAGGGGAGAAACTGAAGCTTTCTTT	CATSRGETEAFF
NA	NA	TRBJ2-7	TRBV19	TGTGCCAGTAGACCAGGTGGGGGCCGCTACGAGCAGTACTTC	CASRPGGGRYEQYF
NA	once	TRBJ2-7	TRBV6-2/TRBV6-3	TGTGCCAGCAGCGCCCATCCAGCGGAGCAGTACTTC	CASSAHPAEQYF
NA	NA	TRBJ1-3	TRBV30	TGTGCCTGGGCCTCTGGAAACACCATATATTTT	CAWASGNTIYF
TRBD2	NA	TRBJ2-7	TRBV27	TGTGCCAGCAGTTTATTGACGGGGGGCGAGCAGTACTTC	CASSLLTGGEQYF
TRBD1	NA	TRBJ1-5	TRBV7-8	TGTGCCAGCAGCCCGGGAGGACAGGCGGCCCATAGCAATCAGCCCCAGCATTTT	CASSPGGQAAHSNQPQHF
TRBD2	NA	TRBJ2-2	TRBV10-3	TGTGCCATCAGCGGGAGGGGCGGAGCCGGGGAGCTGTTTTTT	CAISGRGGAGELFF
NA	once	TRBJ2-3	TRBV9	TGTGCCAGCAGCGTAGACCCAGGAGGGCTAGGGGTTACTTTAGATACGCAGTATTTT	CASSVDPGGLGVTLDTQYF